Listed below are T cell receptor beta chains from one sample, sequenced in a study of blood T cells in healthy people across ages. Each CDR3 protein gets one entry after TCRdb re-called the 5' RACE reads with MiXCR. The data hold some 370,000 distinct CDR3 sequences, with roughly half observed a single time. Specimen: blood. All receptors derive from a man in his sixties in good health. The CDR3 runs from the conserved cysteine through the conserved F or W. Each record gives: J gene, V gene, D gene, CDR3 protein. A D gene is named only where the DNA matches it firmly.

TRBJ1-6 | TRBV14 | TRBD1 | CASGQQGNSPLHF
TRBJ2-7 | TRBV30 | NA | CAWSTGTYEQYF
TRBJ2-3 | TRBV4-3 | TRBD2 | CASSHLAGGNTDTQYF
TRBJ1-2 | TRBV5-1 | NA | CASTLAGGNYGYTF
TRBJ2-1 | TRBV6-6 | TRBD2 | CASSPERGGGNEQFF
TRBJ2-5 | TRBV14 | NA | CASSQVAAGTQYF
TRBJ1-2 | TRBV5-1 | NA | CASSFGLGDNGYTF
TRBJ2-5 | TRBV6-1 | NA | CASSERGETQYF
TRBJ2-7 | TRBV18 | NA | CASSPKGDEQYF
NA | TRBV28 | TRBD2 | CASSLYAGGSSYEQYF
TRBJ2-7 | TRBV20-1 | NA | CSARTLGGDEQYF
TRBJ1-2 | TRBV28 | NA | CASRETLNYGYTF
NA | TRBV20-1 | NA | CSALTGILYEQYF
TRBJ2-5 | TRBV20-1 | NA | CSARADAQETQYF
TRBJ1-2 | TRBV18 | TRBD1 | CASSPGTGDYGYTF
TRBJ2-7 | TRBV5-1 | NA | CASSLVPRTVSSYGQYF
TRBJ1-6 | TRBV20-1 | NA | CSARAGINSPLHF
TRBJ2-1 | TRBV4-3 | NA | CASSQEQVSLRDQFF
TRBJ2-7 | TRBV28 | TRBD1 | CASSVPGQGSYEQYF
TRBJ2-5 | TRBV28 | NA | CASSLSPTRGYKETQYF
TRBJ2-7 | TRBV9 | NA | CASSPRGVSSYEQYF
TRBJ2-7 | TRBV28 | TRBD1 | CASRPQGQGYEQYF
TRBJ1-2 | TRBV9 | NA | CASSVAVAYGYTF
TRBJ1-2 | TRBV3-1 | NA | CASSQAAGNGYTF
TRBJ1-4 | TRBV12-3/TRBV12-4 | NA | CASSLWGSNEKLFF